The following is a T cell receptor (beta chain) sequence with its context. What it binds is unknown. Only in-frame clones appear in the TCRdb table, and some are missing; sequencing was by immunoSEQ multiplex PCR. Among tens of thousands of clones listed, over 85% were seen once. This entry is derived from a study of graft-versus-host responses after intestinal transplantation. Background on the study: Transplants were multivisceral, liver-intestinal, or isolated intestinal. Following induction with anti-thymocyte globulin, all recipients were given tacrolimus and steroids for about three years.

Germline CDR1 and CDR2: MDHEN and SYDVKM. The CDR3 has 18 residues. The receptor was derived from a human donor who received an intestinal transplant. The specimen comprised unstimulated CD8+ T cells sorted from spleen or lymph node cells, sampled before intestinal transplant. The J gene is TRBJ2-5, the V gene TRBV28, with a weak D call TRBD2 (5 bases). The J call may be faulty, since TRBJ2-7 better matches the DNA end. CDR3 in amino acids: CASSHPASSTRFTYEQYF. CDR3 bases: TGTGCCAGCAGCCACCCGGCCTCCTCAACTAGGTTTACCTACGAGCAGTACTTC.